The present T cell receptor beta chain was sequenced within a study of blood T cell repertoires in COVID-19. CDR3 length: 15 amino acids. Deletions cut 1 base from V and 4 bases from J, with 13 bases between. The germline V gene encodes CDR1 SNHLY and CDR2 FYNNEI. Sequenced by immunoSEQ multiplex PCR; TCRdb stores in-frame clones only, minus some. The table has around 26,000 clones, roughly 80% seen once. The chain uses TRBV2 and TRBJ1-2, with a possible D match to TRBD1 (6 bases). The TCR was taken from an elderly woman with acute or convalescent COVID-19. Sequencing was done on a sample of peripheral blood. For the CDR3, the DNA is TGTGCCAGCAGTGAAGACCTGGGGGCTGGCTATGGCTACACCTTC. Its translation is CASSEDLGAGYGYTF.